Following are 29 T cell receptor beta chains from one sample sequenced in a study of T cells in Graves' hyperthyroidism and ophthalmopathy. Amplification of TCR beta CDR3 regions was performed using RNA transcripts as template. The primer set for the first-round RT-PCR of the TCR CDR3 was HTBI. One entry per CDR3 protein, called by TCRdb with MiXCR from the multiplex PCR reads. The table lists fewer than 700,000 distinct CDR3 sequences, roughly 18% of them singletons, with roughly a sixth in the top ten. Material for sequencing was blood. The receptors stem from a woman under 30 with Graves' ophthalmopathy.

The table lists this clonotype with many counts. V gene TRBV20-1 combines with J gene TRBJ1-1; unclear D gene. V lost 0 bases, J lost 3 bases, and 14 bases lay in between. The CDR3 contains 15 residues. Per germline, CDR1 DFQATT and CDR2 SNEGSKA (reference sequence). CDR3 loop: CSARDGLGDHTEAFF. CDR3 nucleotides: TGCAGTGCTAGAGATGGGTTGGGTGACCACACTGAAGCTTTCTTT.

This clonotype was counted ten times or more. The rearrangement joins TRBV29-1 to TRBJ1-1; the match to TRBD1 covers 8 bases. V shed 4 bases and J 3 bases; nucleotides not matched to a gene: 7. Germline assignment: CDR1 SQVTM and CDR2 ANQGSEA. This CDR3 is 14 amino acids long. The CDR3 reads CSVASRGPDTEAFF. In DNA form, the CDR3 reads TGCAGCGTTGCGAGCAGGGGGCCGGACACTGAAGCTTTCTTT.

This clonotype was counted between two and nine times. The chain joins TRBV5-1 to TRBJ2-5; perhaps TRBD1 as D (6 bases). Germline values: CDR1 SGHRS, CDR2 YFSETQ. The CDR3 has 13 residues. Trimming stripped 4 bases from V and 0 bases from J, with 7 bases between. This chain's CDR3 is CASSRDNQETQYF. The CDR3 region has the DNA TGCGCCAGCAGCAGGGACAACCAAGAGACCCAGTACTTC.

The chain joins TRBV3-1 to TRBJ1-2; D perhaps matches TRBD1 (5 bases). CDR1 and CDR2 from the germline V gene are LGHDT and YNNKEL (reference sequence). The length of the CDR3 is 17 residues. With 5 bases removed from V and 1 base from J, the gap between germline ends came to 20 bases. The CDR3 is CASSKGRKGAGNYGYTF. The CDR3 DNA follows: TGTGCCAGCAGCAAGGGGCGGAAGGGAGCTGGTAACTATGGCTACACCTTC.

This rearrangement joins TRBV2 to TRBJ2-3; 14 nucleotides align to TRBD2. V dropped 8 bases and J dropped 4; count of bases not matched to a gene: 11. Germline V gene lookup returns CDR1 SNHLY and CDR2 FYNNEI. This CDR3 is 17 amino acids long. CDR3 DNA sequence: TGTGCCAGCCGAACGACTAGCGGGGGGGCCCACCCAGATACGCAGTATTTT. This sequence encodes CASRTTSGGAHPDTQYF. The variable domain in full, with the rest retrieved from reference TRBV2 and TRBJ2-3, is EPEVTQTPSHQVTQMGQEVILRCVPISNHLYFYWYRQILGQKVEFLVSFYNNEISEKSEIFDDQFSVERPDGSNFTLKIRSTKLEDSAMYFCASRTTSGGAHPDTQYFGPGTRLTVL.

The J gene is TRBJ1-1, the V gene TRBV19; D may be TRBD1 (5 bases). The V gene lost 6 bases and the J gene lost 2 bases, with 13 bases spanning the gap. Germline CDR1 is LNHDA and CDR2 is SQIVND (reference sequence). The length of the CDR3 is 14 residues. The CDR3 DNA reads TGTGCCAGTAGACTACAGGATACCAACACTGAAGCTTTCTTT. It translates to CASRLQDTNTEAFF.

This clonotype was counted a few times. V and J are TRBV6-1 and TRBJ1-6; D is undetermined. Germline CDR1 MNHNS, CDR2 SASEGT. Trimming removed 5 bases at V and 3 bases at J, with 14 bases between. The CDR3 runs 16 residues. CDR3 DNA: TGTGCCAGCAGTTTAACACCGGTCCTCTATAATTCACCCCTCCACTTT. This encodes CASSLTPVLYNSPLHF.

This clonotype has a count of ten or more. The gene calls are TRBV7-2 and TRBJ1-2; 7 bases are a match to TRBD1. Per germline, CDR1 SGHTA and CDR2 FQGNSA. With V trimmed by 4 bases and J by 1 base, 6 bases remained unmatched. CDR3 length: 15 residues. The CDR3 loop reads CASSSTGVGNYGYTF. The CDR3 nucleotides are TGTGCCAGCAGCTCAACAGGGGTCGGTAACTATGGCTACACCTTC.

CDR3 protein: CASSPRFMASGSLEQYF. CDR3 bases: TGCGCCAGCAGCCCACGATTTATGGCTAGCGGGAGTCTCGAGCAGTACTTC. V usage is TRBV5-1 and J usage is TRBJ2-7, with 10 bases lining up with TRBD2. Per the germline V gene, CDR1 is SGHRS and CDR2 is YFSETQ. The trim removed 4 bases at V and 6 bases at J, leaving 16 bases unmatched. The CDR3 has 17 residues.

In this sample, this clonotype turned up many times. The J gene is TRBJ2-5, the V gene TRBV27; 7 positions match TRBD2. The CDR3 has 14 residues. With 6 bases clipped from V and 5 bases from J, the junction kept 9 bases outside the gene matches. CDR1 and CDR2 (germline): MNHEY, SMNVEV (reference sequence). The CDR3 is CASRPVGEGETQYF. The CDR3 region has the DNA TGTGCCAGCAGACCGGTAGGGGAGGGGGAGACCCAGTACTTC.

In this sample, this clonotype turned up a few times. The V call is TRBV24-1, the J call TRBJ2-3, with 13 nucleotides matching TRBD2. The CDR3 has 17 amino acids. The V and J ends lost 6 bases and 0 bases, in that order; junction bases with no gene match: 5. In germline, CDR1 is KGHDR, CDR2 SFDVKD. The CDR3 sequence: CATSSTSGRPSTDTQYF. The CDR3 DNA reads TGTGCCACCAGTTCGACTAGCGGGAGGCCGAGCACAGATACGCAGTATTTT.

Many counts were recorded for this clonotype. The chain employs TRBV3-1 and TRBJ1-2; D unclear. This CDR3 spans 12 amino acids. Trimming removed 5 bases from V and 3 bases from J, with 7 bases in between. The germline V gene encodes CDR1 LGHDT and CDR2 YNNKEL (reference sequence). DNA of the CDR3: TGTGCCAGCAGCGACGATTACTATGGCTACACCTTC. Its protein is CASSDDYYGYTF.

In this sample, this clonotype turned up many times. V gene TRBV7-3 combines with J gene TRBJ1-2; TRBD1 agrees at 10 bases. The CDR3 has 16 amino acids. V shed 4 bases and J 4 bases; nucleotides not matched to a gene: 9. Looked up from germline, CDR1 is SGHTA and CDR2 is FQGTGA. This CDR3 is CASSSTGTGDVYGYTF. The CDR3 nucleotides read TGTGCCAGCAGCTCAACCGGGACAGGGGACGTCTATGGCTACACCTTC.

This clonotype came up once. V usage is TRBV2 and J usage is TRBJ2-6; TRBD1 agrees at 7 bases. Germline V gene sequence: CDR1 SNHLY, CDR2 FYNNEI. This CDR3 region has 16 residues. V lost 6 bases to trimming and J lost 0 bases; unmatched junction nucleotides: 5. The CDR3: CASSRDSRSGANVLTF. The CDR3 DNA is TGTGCCAGCAGCCGGGACAGTCGCTCTGGGGCCAACGTCCTGACTTTC.

This chain joins TRBV29-1 and TRBJ2-4; no reliable D call. Germline CDR1 reads SQVTM; CDR2 reads ANQGSEA. The CDR3 length is 14 residues. The ends were cut back, 0 bases at V and 0 bases at J, with 6 bases in the middle. As DNA, the CDR3 is TGCAGCGTTGAAGATCCGGGAGCCAAAAACATTCAGTACTTC. It specifies CSVEDPGAKNIQYF.

At least ten counts were recorded for this clonotype. The CDR3 DNA sequence: TGTGCCACCAGTGATGTATACAGGGTCGGAAATTACAATGAGCAGTTCTTC. As protein: CATSDVYRVGNYNEQFF. The rearrangement links TRBV24-1 to TRBJ2-1, with D possibly being TRBD1 (6 bases). The V gene lost 3 bases and the J gene lost 4 bases, with 18 bases spanning the gap. The CDR3 length is 17 residues. Germline V gives CDR1 KGHDR, CDR2 SFDVKD.

This clonotype occurred once. In this CDR3 the conserved last residue, phenylalanine or tryptophan, is missing, so a read error is likely. The chain is built from TRBV4-1 and TRBJ1-1; maybe TRBD1 (5 bases). The V end was cut by 5 bases, the J end by 2 bases, with 12 bases between. The CDR3 consists of 14 residues. Germline V lookup: CDR1 MGHRA, CDR2 YSYEKL. The CDR3 here is CASSLGPVNTEAFS. CDR3 coding DNA: TGCGCCAGCAGCTTGGGACCGGTCAACACTGAAGCTTTCTCT.

This clonotype was seen more than once but under ten times. V is TRBV5-1 and J is TRBJ1-6; D unresolved. V lost 1 base, J lost 6 bases, and 8 bases lay in between. Germline-derived CDR1 and CDR2 are SGHRS and YFSETQ. The CDR3 extends over 14 amino acids. The CDR3 coding sequence is TGCGCCAGCAGCTTGCAAGTTGGTAATTCACCCCTCCACTTT. Protein sequence: CASSLQVGNSPLHF. The variable domain in full, completed from reference TRBV5-1 and TRBJ1-6, reads KAGVTQTPRYLIKTRGQQVTLSCSPISGHRSVSWYQQTPGQGLQFLFEYFSETQRNKGNFPGRFSGRQFSNSRSEMNVSTLELGDSALYLCASSLQVGNSPLHFGNGTRLTVT.

This clonotype was counted a single time. The junction does not match germline at one end; this may be a read error. V usage is TRBV18 and J usage is TRBJ2-1; D is ambiguous. This CDR3 spans 12 amino acids. Germline CDR1 KGHSH, CDR2 LQKENI. CDR3: CASSPQNNERFF. The CDR3, as DNA: TGTGCCAGCTCACCACAAAACAATGAGCGGTTCTTC.

This clonotype was recorded many times. The CDR3 DNA follows: TGTGCCAGCAGTTTAAGGGACAACCAAGAGACCCAGTACTTC. It specifies CASSLRDNQETQYF. The chain has TRBV28 and TRBJ2-5; TRBD1 is a possible D gene (6 bases). The V end lost 2 bases, the J end lost 0 bases, and 7 bases lay between the germline ends. This CDR3 region has 14 residues. Germline V lookup: CDR1 MDHEN, CDR2 SYDVKM.

The table lists this clonotype with many counts. V gene TRBV12-3 or TRBV12-4 combines with J gene TRBJ2-3, with D perhaps TRBD1 or TRBD2 (8 bases each). With 3 bases removed from V and 0 bases from J, the gap between germline ends came to 25 bases. This CDR3 region has 20 residues. CDR3 DNA: TGTGCCAGCAGTTTCGTCAGGGGGCGGTCTAGCGGGCTAAGCACAGATACGCAGTATTTT. Translated: CASSFVRGRSSGLSTDTQYF.

Only a few counts were recorded for this clonotype. J is TRBJ1-3 and V is TRBV6-5; a weak D match, TRBD1 (6 bases). The CDR3 totals 19 residues. Germline loops: CDR1 MNHEY, CDR2 SVGAGI. Trimming took off 0 bases at V and 0 bases at J, with 18 bases between the two ends. The CDR3 reads CASSYSYVPTGSSGNTIYF. In nucleotides, the CDR3 is TGTGCCAGCAGTTACTCCTACGTCCCGACAGGAAGCTCTGGAAACACCATATATTTT.

This clonotype showed up many times. The CDR3 here is CASSLEIGDPSNQPQHF. CDR3 DNA sequence: TGTGCCAGCAGCTTAGAGATAGGGGATCCTAGCAATCAGCCCCAGCATTTT. This sequence joins TRBV7-2 and TRBJ1-5, with D possibly matching TRBD1 (5 bases). CDR3 size: 17 residues. Trimming stripped 1 base from V and 0 bases from J, with 13 bases between. The germline gives CDR1 SGHTA, CDR2 FQGNSA.

This clonotype was seen ten or more times. This sequence joins TRBV7-9 and TRBJ2-7; D remains ambiguous. The CDR3 extends over 15 amino acids. Germline V gives CDR1 SEHNR, CDR2 FQNEAQ (reference sequence). The V and J ends lost 1 base and 0 bases respectively, with 10 bases between them. The chain's CDR3 is CASSLDYGASYEQYF. The CDR3 DNA reads as TGTGCCAGCAGCTTAGACTACGGCGCCTCCTACGAGCAGTACTTC. The whole variable domain, remainder taken from reference TRBV7-9 and TRBJ2-7, is DTGVSQNPRHKITKRGQNVTFRCDPISEHNRLYWYRQTLGQGPEFLTYFQNEAQLEKSRLLSDRFSAERPKGSFSTLEIQRTEQGDSAMYLCASSLDYGASYEQYFGPGTRLTVT.

This clonotype was detected a few times. This rearrangement joins TRBV15 to TRBJ2-2, with 9 bases fitting TRBD1. V shed 6 bases, J shed 5 bases, and the junction held 4 bases outside the gene matches. The CDR3 has 14 amino acids. Per germline, CDR1 LNHNV and CDR2 YYDKDF (reference sequence). CDR3 in amino acids: CATSRDRVTGELFF. Written as DNA, the CDR3 is TGTGCCACCAGTCGGGACAGGGTAACCGGGGAGCTGTTTTTT. Together with reference TRBV15 and TRBJ2-2, the CDR3 gives the full variable domain: DAMVIQNPRYQVTQFGKPVTLSCSQTLNHNVMYWYQQKSSQAPKLLFHYYDKDFNNEADTPDNFQSRRPNTSFCFLDIRSPGLGDTAMYLCATSRDRVTGELFFGEGSRLTVL.

This clonotype was observed many times. The V call is TRBV28, the J call TRBJ2-7; TRBD2 aligns across 7 bases. The CDR3 contains 13 residues. V lost 6 bases and J lost 3; bases outside the gene matches: 5. The V gene's germline CDR1 is MDHEN and CDR2 SYDVKM. The CDR3 DNA follows: TGTGCCAGCAGATCCGGACTAGACTACGAGCAGTACTTC. This encodes CASRSGLDYEQYF.

CDR3 DNA: TGTGCCAGCAGCTTAGTTTTACAGGGCGGCGAGCAGTACTTC. It is translated as CASSLVLQGGEQYF. The V call is TRBV7-9, the J call TRBJ2-7, with D possibly TRBD1 on 6 matching bases. The CDR3 extends over 14 amino acids. Trimming stripped 1 base from V and 6 bases from J, with 13 bases between. Germline values: CDR1 SEHNR, CDR2 FQNEAQ (reference sequence).

In the case of this clonotype: A junction boundary mismatches the germline segment, possibly from a read error. This chain uses TRBV5-6 with TRBJ2-2; D might be TRBD2 (5 bases). This CDR3 is built from 13 residues. CDR1 is SGHDT, CDR2 YYEEEE, per germline. The CDR3 nucleotides read TGTGCCAGCAGCTTGGAAGCCATCGGGGAGCTGTCTTTT. Its protein is CASSLEAIGELSF.

The chain links TRBV14 to TRBJ2-2, with 7 bases that match TRBD1. The CDR3 sequence is 16 residues long. The J segment lost 2 bases and the V segment lost 7 bases, leaving 10 bases of the junction unmatched. The V gene's germline CDR1 is SGHDN and CDR2 FVKESK. CDR3 DNA: TGTGCCAGCACCAATCCGGACAGGACCAACACCGGGGAGCTGTTTTTT. Amino acid sequence: CASTNPDRTNTGELFF.